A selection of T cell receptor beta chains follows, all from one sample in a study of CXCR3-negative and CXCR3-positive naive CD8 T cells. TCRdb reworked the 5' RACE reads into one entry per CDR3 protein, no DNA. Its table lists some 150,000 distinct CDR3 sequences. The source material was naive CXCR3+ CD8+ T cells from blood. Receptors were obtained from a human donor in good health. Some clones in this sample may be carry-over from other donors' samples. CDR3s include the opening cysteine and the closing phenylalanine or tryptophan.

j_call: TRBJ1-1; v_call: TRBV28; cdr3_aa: CASSFDMNTEAFF
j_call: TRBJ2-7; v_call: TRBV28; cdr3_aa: CASSRPAEEQYF
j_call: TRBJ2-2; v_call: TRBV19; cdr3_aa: CASSSPSGTNTGELFF
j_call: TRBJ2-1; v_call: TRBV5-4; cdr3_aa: CASSPVSGGSYNEQFF
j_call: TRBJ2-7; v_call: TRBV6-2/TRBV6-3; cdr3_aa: CASRDTAYEQYF
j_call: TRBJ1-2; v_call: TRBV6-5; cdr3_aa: CASSYADGTYGYTF
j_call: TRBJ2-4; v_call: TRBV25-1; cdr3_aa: CACSGRDSIFGWHIQYF
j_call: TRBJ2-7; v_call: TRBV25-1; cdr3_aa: CASSEESRSYEQYF
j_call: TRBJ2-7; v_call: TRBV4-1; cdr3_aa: CASSQDDIVGQGAYEQYF
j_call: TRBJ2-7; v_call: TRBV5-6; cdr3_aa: CASSLPAVSSYEQYF
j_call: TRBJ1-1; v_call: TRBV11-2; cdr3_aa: CASSLNQGLGDTEAFF
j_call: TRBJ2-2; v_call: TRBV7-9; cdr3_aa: CASSQDGGTGELFF
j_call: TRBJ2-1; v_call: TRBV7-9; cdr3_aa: CASNPTTSGGAYNEQFF
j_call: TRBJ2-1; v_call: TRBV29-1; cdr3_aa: CSVESGLADNEQFF
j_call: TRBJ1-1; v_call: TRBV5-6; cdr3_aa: CASSLLRDTEAFF
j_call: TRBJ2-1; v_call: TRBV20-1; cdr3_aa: CSASGLAIYNEQFF
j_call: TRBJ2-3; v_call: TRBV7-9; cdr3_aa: CASSPVDTHVDTQYF
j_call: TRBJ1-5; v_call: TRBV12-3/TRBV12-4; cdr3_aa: CASSLVGQPQHF
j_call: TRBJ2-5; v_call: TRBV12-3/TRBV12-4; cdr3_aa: CASSLVNQETQYF
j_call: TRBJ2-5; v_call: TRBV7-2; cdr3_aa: CASRAQGQETQYF
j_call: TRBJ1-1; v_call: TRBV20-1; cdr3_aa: CSAPGTLRNTEAFF
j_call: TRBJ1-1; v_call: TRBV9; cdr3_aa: CASSVNVIGPEAFF
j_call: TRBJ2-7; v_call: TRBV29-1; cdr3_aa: CSVERLQGVYEQYF
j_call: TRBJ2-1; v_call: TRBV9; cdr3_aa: CASSSRRDEQFF
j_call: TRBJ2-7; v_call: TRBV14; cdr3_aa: CASSQGQLEQYF
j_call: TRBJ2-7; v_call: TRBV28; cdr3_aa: CASITPGVDYEQYF
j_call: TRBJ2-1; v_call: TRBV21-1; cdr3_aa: CASSKSFGVDRNEQFF
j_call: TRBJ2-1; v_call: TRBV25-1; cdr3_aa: CASSEGLVYNEQFF
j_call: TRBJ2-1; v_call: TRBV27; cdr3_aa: CASSLSAGIEFF
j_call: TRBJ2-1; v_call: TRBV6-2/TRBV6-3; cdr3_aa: CASSLTGTAINEQFF
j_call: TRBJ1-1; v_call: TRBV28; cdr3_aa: CASSLSAYKNTEAFF
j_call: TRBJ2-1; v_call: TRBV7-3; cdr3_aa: CASSLYPSGYYNEQFF
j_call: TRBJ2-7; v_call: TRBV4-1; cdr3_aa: CASSQVTRTYEQYF
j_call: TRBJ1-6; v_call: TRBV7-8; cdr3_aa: CASSLDRGASYNSPLHF
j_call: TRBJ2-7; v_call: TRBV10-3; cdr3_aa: CAISPGTGAADYEQYF
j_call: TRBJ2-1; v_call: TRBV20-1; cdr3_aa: CSAREEGAVSYNEQFF
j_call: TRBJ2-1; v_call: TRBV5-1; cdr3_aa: CASSEGWMSNEQFF
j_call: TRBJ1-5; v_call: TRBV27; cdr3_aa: CASSLSGRQPQHF
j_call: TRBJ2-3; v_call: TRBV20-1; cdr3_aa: CSARDTGLVTDTQYF
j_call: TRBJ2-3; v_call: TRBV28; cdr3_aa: CASSLLAGRTDTQYF
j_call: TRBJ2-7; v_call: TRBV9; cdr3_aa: CASSVAERAEQYF
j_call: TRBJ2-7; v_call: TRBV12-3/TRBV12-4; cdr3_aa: CASSHSYEQYF
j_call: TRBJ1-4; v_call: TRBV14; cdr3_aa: CASSQLSLNRGEKLFF
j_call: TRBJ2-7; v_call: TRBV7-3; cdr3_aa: CASSSLSGPYEQYF
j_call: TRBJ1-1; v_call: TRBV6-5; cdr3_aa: CASSAVQGPEAFF
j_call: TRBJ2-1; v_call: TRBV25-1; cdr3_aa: CASSEPTGWVYNEQFF
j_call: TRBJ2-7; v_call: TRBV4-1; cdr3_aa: CASSQVSGTARVPQYF
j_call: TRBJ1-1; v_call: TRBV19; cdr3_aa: CASSFTLGTEAFF